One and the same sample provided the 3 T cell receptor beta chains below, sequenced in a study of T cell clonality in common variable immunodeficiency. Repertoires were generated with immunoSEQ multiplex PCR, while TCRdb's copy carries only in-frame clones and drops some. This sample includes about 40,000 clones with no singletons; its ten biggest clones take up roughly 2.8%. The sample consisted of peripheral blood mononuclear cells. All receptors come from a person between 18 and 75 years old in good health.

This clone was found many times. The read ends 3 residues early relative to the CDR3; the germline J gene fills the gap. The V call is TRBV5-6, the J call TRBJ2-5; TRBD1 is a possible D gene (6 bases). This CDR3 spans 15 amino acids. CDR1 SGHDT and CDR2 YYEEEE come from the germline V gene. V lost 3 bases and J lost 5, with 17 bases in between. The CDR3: CASSSWTAPMETQYF. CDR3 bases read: TGTGCCAGCAGCTCCTGGACAGCCCCTATGGAGACC.

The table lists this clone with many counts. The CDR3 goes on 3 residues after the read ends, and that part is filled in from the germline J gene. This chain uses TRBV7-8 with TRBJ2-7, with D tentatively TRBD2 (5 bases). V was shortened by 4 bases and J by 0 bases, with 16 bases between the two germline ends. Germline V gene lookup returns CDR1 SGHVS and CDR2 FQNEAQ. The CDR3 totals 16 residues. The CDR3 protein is CASSSTTRATSYEQYF. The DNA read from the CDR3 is TGTGCCAGCAGCTCAACTACGCGGGCGACCTCCTACGAG.

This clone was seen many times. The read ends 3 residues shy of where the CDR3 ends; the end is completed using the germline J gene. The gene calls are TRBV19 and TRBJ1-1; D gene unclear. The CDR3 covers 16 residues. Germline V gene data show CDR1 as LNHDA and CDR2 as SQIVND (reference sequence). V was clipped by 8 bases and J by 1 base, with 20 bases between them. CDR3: CASSTLSAGSNTEAFF. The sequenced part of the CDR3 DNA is TGTGCCAGTTCCACCCTATCGGCGGGATCGAACACTGAA.